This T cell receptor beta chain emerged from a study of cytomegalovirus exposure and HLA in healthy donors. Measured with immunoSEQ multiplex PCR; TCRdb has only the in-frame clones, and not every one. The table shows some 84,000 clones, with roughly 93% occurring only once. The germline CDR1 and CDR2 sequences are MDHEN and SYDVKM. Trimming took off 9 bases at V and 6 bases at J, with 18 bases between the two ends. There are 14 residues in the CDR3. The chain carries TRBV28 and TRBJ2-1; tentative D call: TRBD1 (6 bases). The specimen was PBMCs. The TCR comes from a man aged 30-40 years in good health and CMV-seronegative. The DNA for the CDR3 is TGTGCCAGTCTAGGGGGTGGTCGACTCAATGAGCAGTTCTTC. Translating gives CASLGGGRLNEQFF.